Each of the 25 T cell receptor beta chains below was sequenced from the same sample in a study of graft-versus-host responses after intestinal transplantation. Data came from immunoSEQ multiplex PCR; TCRdb stores just in-frame clones and leaves some out. The sample has 90,000 to 120,000 clones; roughly 87% are singletons. These receptors have no identified antigens. Source: unstimulated CD4+ T cells sorted from spleen or lymph node cells, taken before transplant. The receptors were gathered from a human donor who was the organ donor for an intestinal transplant.

The chain joins TRBV6-1 to TRBJ2-4; D is possibly TRBD1 or TRBD2 (5 bases each). CDR1 is MNHNS, CDR2 SASEGT, per germline. This CDR3 has 15 residues. V was pared by 2 bases and J by 3 bases, with 11 bases between. The DNA of the CDR3 is TGTGCCAGCAGTGAACAGGGCAGCGGCAAAAACATTCAGTACTTC. Translation: CASSEQGSGKNIQYF.

The chain carries TRBV5-5 and TRBJ1-5; no clear D gene. Deletions cut 1 base from V and 7 bases from J, with 12 bases between. The CDR3 has 14 residues. The germline V gene has CDR1 SGHKS and CDR2 YYEKEE (reference sequence). CDR3 sequence reads: CASSLWDSWQPQHF. The CDR3 DNA reads TGTGCCAGCAGCTTGTGGGATTCCTGGCAGCCCCAGCATTTT.

The chain links TRBV5-1 to TRBJ1-1, with 7 bases lining up with TRBD1. Per the germline V gene, CDR1 is SGHRS and CDR2 is YFSETQ. The CDR3 is 14 amino acids. Trimming removed 6 bases from V and 0 bases from J; junction bases left unmatched: 5. The CDR3 sequence: CASTRDSLNTEAFF. CDR3 DNA sequence: TGCGCCAGCACCCGGGACAGTCTGAACACTGAAGCTTTCTTT.

The rearrangement joins TRBV6-5 to TRBJ2-7, with D unclear. This CDR3 has 16 amino acids. The ends were cut back, 0 bases at V and 2 bases at J, with 14 bases in the middle. Germline CDR1 and CDR2: MNHEY and SVGAGI. CDR3 DNA sequence: TGTGCCAGCAGTTACTCCACCTACTACCCACCCTACGAGCAGTACTTC. Translated, it gives CASSYSTYYPPYEQYF.

This chain joins TRBV21-1 and TRBJ2-7; the D call TRBD2 from the table was never checked on the DNA. TRBV21-1 is a known pseudogene. CDR3 length equals 20 residues. The CDR3 nucleotides are TGTGCCAGCAGCAAAGGATATCCCCTAGCGGGAGCCCCCAGAACCTACGAGCAGTACTTC. Translation: CASSKGYPLAGAPRTYEQYF.

The chain has TRBV10-3 and TRBJ2-2; 15 bases map to TRBD2. The CDR3 covers 17 residues. Germline assignment: CDR1 ENHRY and CDR2 SYGVKD. The J segment lost 4 bases and the V segment lost 6 bases, leaving 6 bases of the junction unmatched. In nucleotides, the CDR3 is TGTGCCATCAGCGCCGGACTAGCGGGAGGGCCCACCGGGGAGCTGTTTTTT. It codes for CAISAGLAGGPTGELFF.

CDR3 protein: CASSLSLAVRDTQYF. CDR3 in DNA: TGCGCCAGCAGCTTGAGCCTAGCGGTTAGAGATACGCAGTATTTT. J is TRBJ2-3 and V is TRBV5-1; 7 nucleotides agree with TRBD2. Germline V gives CDR1 SGHRS, CDR2 YFSETQ. The CDR3 has 15 amino acids. With V trimmed by 1 base and J by 5 bases, 7 bases remained unmatched.

The rearrangement links TRBV7-9 to TRBJ2-1, with TRBD2 matching 9 bases. V trimming: 0 bases; J trimming: 7 bases; junction bases outside the gene matches: 10. Germline V lookup: CDR1 SEHNR, CDR2 FQNEAQ (reference sequence). The length of the CDR3 is 17 residues. The CDR3 DNA follows: TGTGCCAGCAGCTTAGCTTTTGTTGCGGGAGGGCTGAATGAGCAGTTCTTC. Encoded protein: CASSLAFVAGGLNEQFF.

The genes are TRBV5-6 and TRBJ2-7; no reliable D call. There are 13 residues in the CDR3. CDR1 SGHDT and CDR2 YYEEEE come from the germline V gene. V lost 2 bases, J lost 2 bases, and 8 bases lay in between. The CDR3 spells CASSFFDTYEQYF. CDR3 in DNA: TGTGCCAGCAGCTTCTTCGACACCTACGAGCAGTACTTC.

This chain uses TRBV13 with TRBJ2-3, with 8 positions matching TRBD2. CDR3 size: 16 residues. V trimming: 2 bases; J trimming: 6 bases; junction bases outside the gene matches: 10. Germline CDR1 PRHDT, CDR2 FYEKMQ (reference sequence). CDR3 nucleotides: TGTGCCAGCAGCTTATATAGCGGGGTGAAAATGGATACGCAGTATTTT. This encodes CASSLYSGVKMDTQYF.

This chain links TRBV10-2 with TRBJ2-5; 14 positions agree with TRBD2. The CDR3 spans 15 residues. CDR1 and CDR2 from the germline V gene are WSHSY and SAAADI. The J segment lost 4 bases and the V segment lost 4 bases, leaving 2 bases of the junction unmatched. CDR3 amino acids: CASSVGLAGVETQYF. The CDR3 DNA reads as TGCGCCAGCAGTGTGGGACTAGCGGGAGTAGAGACCCAGTACTTC.

The V call is TRBV7-2, the J call TRBJ1-2, with 8 bases aligning to TRBD1. The CDR3 is made up of 14 amino acids. Germline V CDR1 and CDR2: SGHTA, FQGNSA. V lost 5 bases and J lost 8; bases outside the gene matches: 10. The CDR3 protein is CASSPRTGREGYTF. CDR3 DNA: TGTGCCAGCAGCCCCAGGACAGGGAGAGAAGGCTACACCTTC. Full variable domain (rest looked up from reference TRBV7-2 and TRBJ1-2): GAGVSQSPSNKVTEKGKDVELRCDPISGHTALYWYRQSLGQGLEFLIYFQGNSAPDKSGLPSDRFSAERTGGSVSTLTIQRTQQEDSAVYLCASSPRTGREGYTFGSGTRLTVV.

This chain connects TRBV6-5 to TRBJ1-2, with 11 bases matching TRBD1. The germline V gene has CDR1 MNHEY and CDR2 SVGAGI. The V and J ends lost 6 bases and 10 bases, in that order; junction bases with no gene match: 1. This CDR3 is 11 amino acids long. CDR3 bases: TGTGCCAGCAGGGGACAGGGGGTCTACACCTTC. Amino acid sequence: CASRGQGVYTF.

The chain has TRBV7-2 and TRBJ2-7, with 10 bases matching TRBD2. The CDR3 runs 15 residues. With V trimmed by 0 bases and J by 4 bases, 3 bases remained unmatched. Germline V CDR1 and CDR2: SGHTA, FQGNSA. CDR3 sequence (DNA): TGTGCCAGCAGCTTAGCGGGACTAGCGCCATACGAGCAGTACTTC. Translating it yields CASSLAGLAPYEQYF.

V and J are TRBV6-5 and TRBJ1-2; D is ambiguous. V shed 6 bases and J shed 1 base, with 9 bases lying between them. The CDR3 has 13 residues. CDR1 and CDR2 from the germline V gene are MNHEY and SVGAGI. CDR3 sequence: CASRTTGNYGYTF. The CDR3 coding sequence is TGTGCCAGCAGGACTACTGGTAACTATGGCTACACCTTC.

A note on this clone: This CDR3 is also generated by other DNA sequences in the sample. As DNA, the CDR3 is TGTGCCAGCAGTTACCGGGGAGGCTACACCTTC. Translation: CASSYRGGYTF. The chain combines TRBV6-5 with TRBJ1-2; D is unresolved. The CDR3 runs to 11 residues. Per germline, CDR1 MNHEY and CDR2 SVGAGI. V gave up 2 bases and J gave up 8 bases, with 6 bases separating them.

The chain joins TRBV6-6 to TRBJ1-2, with D tentatively TRBD1 (5 bases). The germline gives CDR1 MNHNY, CDR2 SVGAGI (reference sequence). V was trimmed by 1 base and J by 5 bases, leaving 8 bases between them. The CDR3 is 13 residues long. This CDR3 reads CASSYLRGYGYTF. DNA of the CDR3: TGTGCCAGCAGTTACTTGAGGGGTTATGGCTACACCTTC.

The chain is built from TRBV19 and TRBJ1-1; D ambiguous. The germline CDR1 and CDR2 sequences are LNHDA and SQIVND (reference sequence). The V and J ends lost 2 bases and 4 bases respectively, with 8 bases between them. This CDR3 region has 13 residues. The CDR3 region has the DNA TGTGCCAGTAGTATAAGAGGGTCCACTGAAGCTTTCTTT. Its protein product is CASSIRGSTEAFF.

This clone was seen only a few times. This chain connects TRBV5-8 to TRBJ1-4; 8 positions match TRBD1. CDR1 and CDR2 from the germline V gene are SGHTS and YDEGEE. CDR3 length: 16 residues. After removal of 6 bases from V and 3 bases from J, the junction contained 10 bases not matched to a gene. CDR3 amino acids: CASTLSQGAANEKLFF. The CDR3 nucleotides read TGTGCCAGCACCCTGTCCCAGGGGGCGGCTAATGAAAAACTGTTTTTT. The entire variable domain, with the rest obtained from reference TRBV5-8 and TRBJ1-4, is as follows: EAGVTQSPTHLIKTRGQQATLRCSPISGHTSVYWYQQALGLGLQFLLWYDEGEERNRGNFPPRFSGRQFPNYSSELNVNALELEDSALYLCASTLSQGAANEKLFFGSGTQLSVL.

This rearrangement joins TRBV6-1 to TRBJ2-3; D uncertain. The CDR3 totals 14 residues. V shed 6 bases and J shed 5 bases, with 15 bases lying between them. Per germline, CDR1 MNHNS and CDR2 SASEGT. CDR3 in DNA: TGTGCCAGCAGCGCCGGGCTGGCGAGAGATACGCAGTATTTT. It specifies CASSAGLARDTQYF.

The V call is TRBV6-1, the J call TRBJ1-6; D perhaps matches TRBD1 (5 bases). Germline CDR1 and CDR2: MNHNS and SASEGT. Trimming removed 2 bases from V and 9 bases from J, with 14 bases in between. The CDR3 is made up of 15 amino acids. CDR3: CASSERRGLGSPLHF. DNA for the CDR3: TGTGCCAGCAGTGAAAGGCGGGGGTTGGGTTCACCCCTCCACTTT.

The chain carries TRBV9 and TRBJ2-3; D call uncertain. The V gene's germline CDR1 is SGDLS and CDR2 YYNGEE. The CDR3 runs 14 residues. The V end was cut by 4 bases, the J end by 1 base, with 10 bases between. CDR3 protein: CASSPRYRTDTQYF. In DNA, the CDR3 is TGTGCCAGCAGCCCCCGGTACCGCACAGATACGCAGTATTTT.

The chain is built from TRBV29-1 and TRBJ1-1, with no clear D. CDR1 is SQVTM, CDR2 ANQGSEA, per germline. The CDR3 sequence is 13 residues long. V was pared by 3 bases and J by 0 bases, with 8 bases between. The CDR3 DNA reads as TGCAGCGTTGAGCGGAAAATGAACACTGAAGCTTTCTTT. Amino acids: CSVERKMNTEAFF.

This chain joins TRBV5-1 and TRBJ2-5; TRBD2 agrees at 10 bases. This CDR3 comprises 16 residues. The J segment lost 5 bases and the V segment lost 2 bases, leaving 9 bases of the junction unmatched. Germline lookup yields CDR1 SGHRS and CDR2 YFSETQ. CDR3 amino acids: CASSFVLAGARETQYF. The CDR3 region has the DNA TGCGCCAGCAGCTTCGTGCTAGCGGGGGCGCGGGAGACCCAGTACTTC.

The J gene is TRBJ2-3, the V gene TRBV5-1; D is possibly TRBD2 (6 bases). The germline V gene has CDR1 SGHRS and CDR2 YFSETQ. Trimming took 5 bases from V and 0 from J, leaving 19 bases between them. The CDR3 extends over 17 amino acids. The CDR3 here is CASRYGSGSASTDTQYF. The DNA of the CDR3 is TGCGCCAGCAGGTACGGGAGCGGCTCCGCTAGCACAGATACGCAGTATTTT.